These 8 T cell receptor beta chains were all obtained from the same sample, sequenced in a study of cytotoxic CD8 clonotypes in ibrutinib-treated CLL (dated by TCRdb to about 2021). Libraries were prepared through the immunoSEQ multiplex PCR assay. TCRdb re-hosts the immuneACCESS table, in-frame sequences only. Its copies lack some clones; in the studies checked, an unresolved V gene accounts for under half of them, and the cause for the rest is not known. This sample lists 300,000 or so clones; roughly 70% were detected once. Of the sample, 5% to 6.5% falls within the top ten clones. The sequencing used PBMCs, collected after 36 months of ibrutinib treatment. Every receptor here comes from a human donor with chronic lymphocytic leukemia.

This clone was seen only once. This chain links TRBV2 with TRBJ1-6; tentatively, D is TRBD1 (5 bases). The germline V gene has CDR1 SNHLY and CDR2 FYNNEI. CDR3 length: 17 amino acids. V was cut by 1 base and J by 7 bases, with 17 bases left in between. The CDR3 loop reads CASSEGGWGVVNSPLHF. The CDR3 bases are TGTGCCAGCAGTGAAGGGGGCTGGGGGGTAGTGAATTCACCCCTCCACTTT.

This chain uses TRBV28 with TRBJ2-3, with D possibly TRBD1 on 6 matching bases. The CDR3 contains 14 residues. The ends were cut back, 3 bases at V and 4 bases at J, with 11 bases in the middle. Germline CDR1 and CDR2: MDHEN and SYDVKM. The CDR3 region is CASSFPGDPDTQYF. The CDR3 DNA reads TGTGCCAGCAGTTTTCCAGGGGACCCAGATACGCAGTATTTT. Complete variable domain (other parts from reference TRBV28 and TRBJ2-3): DVKVTQSSRYLVKRTGEKVFLECVQDMDHENMFWYRQDPGLGLRLIYFSYDVKMKEKGDIPEGYSVSREKKERFSLILESASTNQTSMYLCASSFPGDPDTQYFGPGTRLTVL.

The gene calls are TRBV4-1 and TRBJ2-7; 8 bases fit TRBD1. The CDR3 loop spans 18 amino acids. Per the germline V gene, CDR1 is MGHRA and CDR2 is YSYEKL. V lost 2 bases to trimming and J lost 0 bases; unmatched junction nucleotides: 12. CDR3 sequence (DNA): TGCGCCAGCAGCCAACCTGACAGGGGCTTTCATAGCTCCTACGAGCAGTACTTC. Translation gives CASSQPDRGFHSSYEQYF.

This rearrangement joins TRBV9 to TRBJ2-1, with 8 bases fitting TRBD1. Germline V lookup: CDR1 SGDLS, CDR2 YYNGEE. Trimming removed 4 bases from V and 4 bases from J; junction bases left unmatched: 13. The CDR3 is 17 amino acids. CDR3 coding DNA: TGTGCCAGCAGCCCCGGCGGCAGGGGGCTTGGGTACAATGAGCAGTTCTTC. This sequence encodes CASSPGGRGLGYNEQFF.

The chain couples TRBV9 to TRBJ2-1; 11 bases match TRBD1. J was trimmed by 8 bases and V by 7 bases; bases with no gene match: 2. This CDR3 has 12 residues. Per the germline V gene, CDR1 is SGDLS and CDR2 is YYNGEE. CDR3 loop: CASGQGAYEQFF. As DNA, the CDR3 is TGTGCCAGCGGACAGGGGGCGTATGAGCAGTTCTTC.

This clone was seen only a few times. The rearrangement uses TRBV7-6 and TRBJ2-1, with a tentative D call TRBD1 (6 bases). CDR3 length: 16 amino acids. CDR1 and CDR2 from the germline V gene are SGHVS and FNYEAQ. V was clipped by 1 base and J by 4 bases, with 14 bases between them. The CDR3 DNA reads as TGTGCCAGCAGCTTAGGGGTGGACAGCAGATACAATGAGCAGTTCTTC. Its protein product is CASSLGVDSRYNEQFF.

This sequence joins TRBV5-4 and TRBJ2-1, with D possibly being TRBD1 or TRBD2 (5 bases each). Germline V gene lookup returns CDR1 SGHNT and CDR2 YYREEE (reference sequence). Between the trimmed V and J ends, which lost 4 bases and 4 bases, there was a span of 15 bases. This CDR3 spans 15 amino acids. The DNA of the CDR3 is TGTGCCAGCAGCAACCACCGGGACCGTTACAATGAGCAGTTCTTC. Translating gives CASSNHRDRYNEQFF.

This rearrangement joins TRBV2 to TRBJ2-2; TRBD1 might be the D (6 bases). Trimming took 6 bases from V and 4 from J, leaving 18 bases between them. This CDR3 spans 16 amino acids. Germline V CDR1 and CDR2: SNHLY, FYNNEI. Here the CDR3 reads CASRLSGVILTGELFF. CDR3 nucleotides: TGTGCCAGCAGATTATCAGGGGTTATTCTCACCGGGGAGCTGTTTTTT.